These 3 T cell receptor beta chains share one sample of origin, sequenced in a study of blood T cell repertoires in COVID-19. The method was immunoSEQ multiplex PCR; TCRdb's version includes in-frame clones alone and lacks a portion of them. The data hold 20,000 to 25,000 clones, with around 88% observed a single time. Source material: peripheral blood. The receptors were sampled from a human donor with active COVID-19. The donor label of this sample is uncertain.

This clone was counted a single time. This sequence joins TRBV19 and TRBJ2-5; D perhaps matches TRBD2 (7 bases). Germline CDR1 and CDR2: LNHDA and SQIVND (reference sequence). V was shortened by 4 bases and J by 3 bases, with 12 bases between the two germline ends. CDR3 size: 14 residues. The CDR3 DNA is TGTGCCAGTAGTACGACGGGGGGCGAAGAGACCCAGTACTTC. Translating it yields CASSTTGGEETQYF.

The V and J genes are TRBV7-8 and TRBJ2-1; TRBD1 aligns across 11 bases. This CDR3 is 16 amino acids long. The V gene end was trimmed by 4 bases and the J gene end by 4 bases; junction bases not matched to a gene: 6. Per the germline V gene, CDR1 is SGHVS and CDR2 is FQNEAQ. The CDR3 region is CASSYSGQGAYNEQFF. DNA for the CDR3: TGTGCCAGCAGCTATTCAGGACAGGGGGCTTACAATGAGCAGTTCTTC.

This clone has only one observation. In DNA, the CDR3 is TGTGCCAGCAGCTTAGGGACTAGCGGGAGGTCGGGAGAGCAGTACTTC. Translating gives CASSLGTSGRSGEQYF. This rearrangement joins TRBV7-9 to TRBJ2-7; 14 nucleotides match TRBD2. CDR3 size: 16 residues. In germline, CDR1 is SEHNR, CDR2 FQNEAQ (reference sequence). After removal of 1 base from V and 7 bases from J, the junction contained 6 bases not matched to a gene.